This TCR beta chain was sequenced during a study of blood T cell repertoires in COVID-19. For the study at large: Some COVID-19 samples were acute and others convalescent; all came from the United States, Italy and Spain. Sample material is recorded as cDNA or gDNA derived from T cells, B-cell-depleted T cells, or PBMCs.

This clone was recorded once. Source study methods: Researchers report that nucleated cell counts were estimated from reference gene primer amplification. Assay used: immunoSEQ multiplex PCR; TCRdb lists only in-frame clones, some missing. That table gives V, J and clone size, and the DNA gave D and trimming. Here the sample spans 300,000 or so clones, approximately 89% being singletons. Germline loops: CDR1 MNHEY, CDR2 SVGAGI. The CDR3 length is 15 residues. V was clipped by 5 bases and J by 3 bases; unmatched bases: 5. V gene TRBV6-5 combines with J gene TRBJ2-2, with TRBD2 matching 8 bases. Input material: peripheral blood. This clonotype was sampled from a woman aged 25 to 39 who had recovered from COVID-19. The CDR3 sequence is CASSTGGADTGELFF. CDR3 DNA sequence: TGTGCCAGCAGTACCGGGGGGGCCGACACCGGGGAGCTGTTTTTT.